This is a list of T cell receptor beta chains from one sample in a study of monozygotic twins with inflammatory bowel disease. TCRdb reprocessed the 5' RACE reads, keeping one entry per CDR3 protein, no DNA. This specimen shows roughly 160,000 distinct CDR3 sequences; the ten leading clones hold roughly 2.3%. What was sequenced was blood. The receptor set was obtained from a human donor with ulcerative colitis or Crohn's disease, or a healthy co-twin of an affected twin (not recorded which). The CDR3 runs from the conserved cysteine through the conserved F or W.

j_call v_call cdr3_aa
TRBJ1-2 TRBV7-9 CASSNPGASVHYGYTF
TRBJ2-7 TRBV11-2 CASSLVRNSYEQYF
TRBJ2-1 TRBV7-3 CASSLTGRGTHNEQFF
TRBJ2-7 TRBV5-1 CASSLGAEESYEQYF
TRBJ2-2 TRBV13 CASSRQEANTGELFF
TRBJ2-7 TRBV15 CATAREGEQYF
TRBJ2-1 TRBV27 CASSPRRGGVEQFF
TRBJ2-5 TRBV3-1 CASSQDVPVRGETQYF
TRBJ1-5 TRBV20-1 CSAMAGNQPQHF
TRBJ2-5 TRBV20-1 CSARDMGQAEGTQYF
TRBJ1-5 TRBV5-1 CASSLAGADQPQHF
TRBJ2-1 TRBV9 CASSGVAGGPFF
TRBJ2-1 TRBV12-3/TRBV12-4 CASSFARGTEQFF
TRBJ1-6 TRBV5-4 CASSSGAAGDSPLHF
TRBJ2-1 TRBV6-2/TRBV6-3 CASSYPGTSGNNEQFF
TRBJ2-2 TRBV7-2 CASSPARFTGELFF
TRBJ2-7 TRBV28 CASSLTQDGSYEQYF
TRBJ1-2 TRBV11-2 CASSSQGLGYTF
TRBJ2-2 TRBV11-2 CASSSRGAGGYGGELFF
TRBJ2-7 TRBV7-2 CASSGPGLAYPYEQYF
TRBJ2-5 TRBV5-1 CASSSGQYQETQYF
TRBJ1-5 TRBV5-1 CASSWGTGVGQPQHF
TRBJ2-5 TRBV13 CASSPNLGQETQYF
TRBJ2-3 TRBV27 CASTLVDHDTQYF
TRBJ1-2 TRBV6-2/TRBV6-3 CASSYFPAGTNYGYTF
TRBJ2-7 TRBV7-8 CASSLGGQKPYEQYF
TRBJ2-7 TRBV7-2 CASSLVQGLNEQYF
TRBJ2-2 TRBV6-1 CASSRGSLQSTGELFF
TRBJ2-1 TRBV7-2 CASSPSGWGEQFF
TRBJ1-2 TRBV19 CASSIGAGNYGYTF
TRBJ2-1 TRBV12-3/TRBV12-4 CASRLVRGNEQFF
TRBJ1-5 TRBV12-3/TRBV12-4 CASSADRPYSNQPQHF
TRBJ1-1 TRBV18 CASSPQGTNTEAFF
TRBJ2-5 TRBV9 CASSFGQGERETQYF
TRBJ2-1 TRBV7-3 CASSFSPGVDYNEQFF
TRBJ2-7 TRBV6-5 CASSTPWGDSYEQYF
TRBJ2-7 TRBV3-1 CASTLGTGNYEQYF
TRBJ2-2 TRBV25-1 CAGSIDFRTGDYTNTGELFF
TRBJ2-7 TRBV27 CASTSIRGPVGEQYF
TRBJ2-7 TRBV7-7 CASSPDRESHEQYF
TRBJ1-2 TRBV19 CARSINRPGDSRINYGYTF
TRBJ2-1 TRBV7-2 CASSPQYGLVFNEQFF
TRBJ1-5 TRBV20-1 CSAIRDRGLGQPQHF
TRBJ2-5 TRBV10-3 CAISEPSSGRSQETQYF
TRBJ2-3 TRBV3-1 CASSQEGVDTQYF
TRBJ1-1 TRBV12-3/TRBV12-4 CASSALTGTNTEAFF
TRBJ1-1 TRBV20-1 CSAREGTGVPEAFF
TRBJ2-7 TRBV5-1 CASSLELGIYEQYF
TRBJ2-5 TRBV7-2 CASREGMEETQYF
TRBJ2-1 TRBV6-5 CASEGLGLSYNEQFF
TRBJ2-7 TRBV20-1 CSARDWQGTLYEQYF
TRBJ2-1 TRBV15 CATSTVRGDEQFF
TRBJ2-2 TRBV20-1 CSARRGEDTGELFF
TRBJ2-6 TRBV7-9 CASSLVLALGGANVLTF
TRBJ1-4 TRBV5-6 CASSPGRQEKLFF
TRBJ2-5 TRBV20-1 CSARDDSAARGTQYF